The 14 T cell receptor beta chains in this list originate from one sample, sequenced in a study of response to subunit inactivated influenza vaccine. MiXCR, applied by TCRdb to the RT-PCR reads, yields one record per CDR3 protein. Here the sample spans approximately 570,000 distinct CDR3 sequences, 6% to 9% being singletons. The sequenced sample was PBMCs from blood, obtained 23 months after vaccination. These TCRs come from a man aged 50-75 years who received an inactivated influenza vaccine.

This CDR3 is CASSVDRDNEQFF. In nucleotides, the CDR3 is TGTGCCAGCAGTGTAGACAGAGACAATGAGCAGTTCTTC. The rearrangement joins TRBV2 to TRBJ2-1; a weak D match, TRBD1 (5 bases). The germline V gene has CDR1 SNHLY and CDR2 FYNNEI. CDR3 length: 13 amino acids. V dropped 4 bases and J dropped 5 bases, with 9 bases sitting between them.

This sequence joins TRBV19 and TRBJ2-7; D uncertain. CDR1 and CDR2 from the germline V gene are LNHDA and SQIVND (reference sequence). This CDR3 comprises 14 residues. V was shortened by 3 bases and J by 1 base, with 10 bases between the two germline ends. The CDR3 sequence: CASSIGRLSYEQYF. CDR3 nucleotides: TGTGCCAGTAGTATCGGCAGGTTATCCTACGAGCAGTACTTC.

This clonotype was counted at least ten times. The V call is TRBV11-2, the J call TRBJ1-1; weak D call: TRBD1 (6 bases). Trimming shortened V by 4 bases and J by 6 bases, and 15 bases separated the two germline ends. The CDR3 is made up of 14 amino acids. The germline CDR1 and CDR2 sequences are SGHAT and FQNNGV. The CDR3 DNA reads TGTGCCAGCAGCTATAATTCAGGGGTTCCTGAAGCTTTCTTT. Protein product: CASSYNSGVPEAFF.

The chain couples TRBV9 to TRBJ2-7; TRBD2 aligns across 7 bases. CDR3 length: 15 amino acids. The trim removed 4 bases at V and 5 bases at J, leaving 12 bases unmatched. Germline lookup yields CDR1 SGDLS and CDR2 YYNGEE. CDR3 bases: TGTGCCAGCAGCACAAGCCTTGGGACTACGAACGAGCAGTACTTC. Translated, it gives CASSTSLGTTNEQYF.

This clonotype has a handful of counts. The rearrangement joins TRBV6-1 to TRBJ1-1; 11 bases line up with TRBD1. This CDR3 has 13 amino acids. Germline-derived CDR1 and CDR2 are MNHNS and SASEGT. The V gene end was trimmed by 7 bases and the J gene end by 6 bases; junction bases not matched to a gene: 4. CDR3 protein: CASTLGQGAEAFF. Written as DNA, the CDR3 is TGTGCCAGCACCCTGGGACAGGGGGCTGAAGCTTTCTTT.

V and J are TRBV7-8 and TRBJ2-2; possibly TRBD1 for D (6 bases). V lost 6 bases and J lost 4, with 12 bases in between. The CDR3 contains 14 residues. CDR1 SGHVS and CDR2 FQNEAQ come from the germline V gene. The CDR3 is CASSKQGVTGELFF. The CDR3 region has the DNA TGTGCCAGCAGTAAACAGGGAGTCACCGGGGAGCTGTTTTTT.

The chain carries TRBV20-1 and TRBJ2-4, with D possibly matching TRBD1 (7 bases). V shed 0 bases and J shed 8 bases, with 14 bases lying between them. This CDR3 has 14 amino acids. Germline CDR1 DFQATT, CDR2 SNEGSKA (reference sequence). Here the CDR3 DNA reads TGCAGTGCTAGAGATACCAGGGGGGCGGACATTCAGTACTTC. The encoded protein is CSARDTRGADIQYF.

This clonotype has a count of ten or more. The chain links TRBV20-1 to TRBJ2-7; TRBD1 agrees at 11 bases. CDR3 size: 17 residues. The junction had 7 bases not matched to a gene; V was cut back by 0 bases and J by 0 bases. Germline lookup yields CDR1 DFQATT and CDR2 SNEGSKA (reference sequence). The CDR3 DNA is TGCAGTGCTAGAGATCTCGCCGGACAGGGGGCCTCCTACGAGCAGTACTTC. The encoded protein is CSARDLAGQGASYEQYF.

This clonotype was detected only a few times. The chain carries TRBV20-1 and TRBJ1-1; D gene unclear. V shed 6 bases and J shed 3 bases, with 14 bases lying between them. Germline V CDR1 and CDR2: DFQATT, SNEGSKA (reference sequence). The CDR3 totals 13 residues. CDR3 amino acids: CSARIQSDTEAFF. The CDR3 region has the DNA TGCAGTGCCAGGATACAGTCCGACACTGAAGCTTTCTTT.

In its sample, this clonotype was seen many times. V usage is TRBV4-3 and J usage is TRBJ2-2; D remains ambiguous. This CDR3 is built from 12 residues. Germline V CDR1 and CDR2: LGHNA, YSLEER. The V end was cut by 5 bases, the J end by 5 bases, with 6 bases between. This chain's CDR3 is CASSAATGELFF. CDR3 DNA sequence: TGCGCCAGCAGCGCAGCAACCGGGGAGCTGTTTTTT.

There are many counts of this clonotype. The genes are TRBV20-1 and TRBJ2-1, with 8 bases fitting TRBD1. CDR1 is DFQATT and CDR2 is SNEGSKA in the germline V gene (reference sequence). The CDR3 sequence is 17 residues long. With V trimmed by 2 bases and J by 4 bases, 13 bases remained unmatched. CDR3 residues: CSARLAGGTGTYNEQFF. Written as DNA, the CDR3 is TGCAGTGCTAGATTGGCCGGTGGGACAGGTACATACAATGAGCAGTTCTTC.

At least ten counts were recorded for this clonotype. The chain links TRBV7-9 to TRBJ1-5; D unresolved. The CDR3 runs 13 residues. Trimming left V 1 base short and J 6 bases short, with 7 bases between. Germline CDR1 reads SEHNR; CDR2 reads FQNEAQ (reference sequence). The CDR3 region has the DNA TGTGCCAGCAGCTTAGGAGGGATTCAGCCCCAGCATTTT. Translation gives CASSLGGIQPQHF.

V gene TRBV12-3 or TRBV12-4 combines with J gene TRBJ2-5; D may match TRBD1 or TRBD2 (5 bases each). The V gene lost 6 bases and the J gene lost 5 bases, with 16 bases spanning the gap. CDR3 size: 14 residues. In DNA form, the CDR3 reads TGTGCCAGCAGCGATACGGGACCCGGGGAGACCCAGTACTTC. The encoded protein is CASSDTGPGETQYF.

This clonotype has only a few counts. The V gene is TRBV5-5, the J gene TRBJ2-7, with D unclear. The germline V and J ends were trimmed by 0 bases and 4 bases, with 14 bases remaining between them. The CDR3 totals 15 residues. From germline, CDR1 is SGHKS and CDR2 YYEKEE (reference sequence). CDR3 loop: CASSLGPSLDYEQYF. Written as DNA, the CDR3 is TGTGCCAGCAGCTTGGGTCCCTCCCTTGATTACGAGCAGTACTTC.